The 5 T cell receptor beta chains in this list originate from one sample, sequenced in a study of identical twins. TCRdb fed the 5' RACE reads into MiXCR, producing one record per CDR3 protein. The data contain about 210,000 distinct CDR3 sequences, around a tenth of them singletons. The specimen sequenced was memory (CD45RO+) T cells sorted from blood. These TCRs come from a young woman in good health.

V gene TRBV7-2 combines with J gene TRBJ2-7; D gene ambiguous. Per germline, CDR1 SGHTA and CDR2 FQGNSA. Trimming left V 1 base short and J 6 bases short, with 19 bases between. The CDR3 sequence is 16 residues long. The CDR3 is CASSLDSGPGRCEQYF. CDR3 coding DNA: TGTGCCAGCAGCTTAGATTCCGGGCCAGGTCGGTGCGAGCAGTACTTC. Full variable domain (rest looked up from reference TRBV7-2 and TRBJ2-7): GAGVSQSPSNKVTEKGKDVELRCDPISGHTALYWYRQSLGQGLEFLIYFQGNSAPDKSGLPSDRFSAERTGGSVSTLTIQRTQQEDSAVYLCASSLDSGPGRCEQYFGPGTRLTVT.

This clonotype was observed a few times. This chain connects TRBV19 to TRBJ2-6; D remains unclear. The CDR3 runs 15 residues. V dropped 3 bases and J dropped 0 bases, with 6 bases sitting between them. Germline V gene sequence: CDR1 LNHDA, CDR2 SQIVND (reference sequence). Here the CDR3 DNA reads TGTGCCAGTAGTATTGGGCTCTCTGGGGCCAACGTCCTGACTTTC. It yields the protein CASSIGLSGANVLTF.

The chain has TRBV3-1 and TRBJ1-1; weak D call: TRBD1 (5 bases). In germline, CDR1 is LGHDT, CDR2 YNNKEL (reference sequence). The CDR3 is made up of 11 amino acids. V was clipped by 3 bases and J by 11 bases, with 10 bases between them. The CDR3 region is CASSHGGSAFF. CDR3 sequence (DNA): TGTGCCAGCAGCCACGGGGGTTCGGCTTTCTTT.

V and J are TRBV12-3 or TRBV12-4 and TRBJ2-7; TRBD2 matches at 9 bases. CDR3 length: 14 amino acids. The V gene end was trimmed by 3 bases and the J gene end by 7 bases; junction bases not matched to a gene: 7. In DNA form, the CDR3 reads TGTGCCAGCAGTTTGGCGGGAGGGCCTCAGGAGCAGTACTTC. Encoded protein: CASSLAGGPQEQYF.

This clonotype was detected a few times. CDR3 bases: TGTGCCAGCAGTTTGTCTAATCTTTATGGCTACACCTTC. Protein: CASSLSNLYGYTF. The gene calls are TRBV28 and TRBJ1-2; no reliable D call. The CDR3 contains 13 residues. Trimming stripped 3 bases from V and 5 bases from J, with 10 bases between. The V gene's germline CDR1 is MDHEN and CDR2 SYDVKM.